The 4 T cell receptor beta chains presented below share a single source sample, sequenced in a study of T cell responses to AZD1222 COVID-19 vaccine. Repertoires were generated with immunoSEQ multiplex PCR, while TCRdb's copy carries only in-frame clones and drops some. The table has about 120,000 clones, 70% to 90% seen once. The sample was peripheral blood, taken on day 0 of AZD1222 vaccination. These TCRs come from an adult in good health.

The V gene is TRBV24-1, the J gene TRBJ2-5; tentative D call: TRBD1 (6 bases). The CDR3 is made up of 15 amino acids. Germline CDR1 reads KGHDR; CDR2 reads SFDVKD. Trimming took off 4 bases at V and 5 bases at J, with 16 bases between the two ends. The CDR3 DNA reads as TGTGCCACCAGTGACCGCAGGGGCCCCGGGGAGACCCAGTACTTC. Protein sequence: CATSDRRGPGETQYF.

V is TRBV11-3 and J is TRBJ2-7; TRBD2 is a possible D gene (6 bases). This CDR3 is 13 amino acids long. Between the trimmed V and J ends, which lost 5 bases and 2 bases, there was a span of 10 bases. Germline V lookup: CDR1 SGHNT, CDR2 YENEEA. The CDR3 spells CASSRGLPYEQYF. CDR3 sequence (DNA): TGTGCCAGCAGCCGGGGGTTGCCCTACGAGCAGTACTTC.

The V call is TRBV28, the J call TRBJ1-2, with D perhaps TRBD1 (6 bases). Germline loops: CDR1 MDHEN, CDR2 SYDVKM. There are 14 residues in the CDR3. With 6 bases removed from V and 4 bases from J, the gap between germline ends came to 15 bases. CDR3 sequence: CASRPQGNPYGYTF. DNA for the CDR3: TGTGCCAGCAGACCACAGGGAAATCCCTATGGCTACACCTTC.

The genes are TRBV7-9 and TRBJ1-3; D is uncertain. Trimming pared 6 bases from V and 4 bases from J, leaving 13 bases between. This CDR3 is 14 amino acids long. Germline-derived CDR1 and CDR2 are SEHNR and FQNEAQ (reference sequence). The CDR3 DNA reads as TGTGCCAGCAGTAATGAGGTGTGGGGAAACACCATATATTTT. Translation: CASSNEVWGNTIYF.